The rows below give T cell receptor beta chains drawn from one sample of a study of T cells after yellow fever vaccination. Each CDR3 protein is one row after TCRdb ran MiXCR on the 5' RACE reads. The sample carries about 340,000 distinct CDR3 sequences, 12% recorded once. Sequenced material: CD4+ T cells sorted from PBMCs, taken 15 days after the yellow fever booster vaccination. These receptors all come from a young man who received the YFV17D yellow fever vaccine. CDR3s include the opening cysteine and the closing phenylalanine or tryptophan. The order of the fields is CDR3 DNA, CDR3 protein, clone size, V gene, J gene, D gene. D genes are given only for firm matches. Only part of the rows carry a size: once, few, many, or a class if the clone is expanded.

TGCAGCGTTGGTGGCGGGGGGGCGAGGACCGGGGAGCTGTTTTTT	CSVGGGGARTGELFF	many	TRBV29-1	TRBJ2-2	TRBD2
TGTGCCAGCAGCCCCGGGGGGGCGGAGGGCACTGAAGCTTTCTTT	CASSPGGAEGTEAFF	many	TRBV5-4	TRBJ1-1	.
TGCGCCAGCAGCTTGGCCGAGGGGGGGATCCAAGAGACCCAGTACTTC	CASSLAEGGIQETQYF	many	TRBV5-1	TRBJ2-5	.
TGTGCCAGCAGCCAGATAGCGGGGGGAAATGACGAGCAGTACTTC	CASSQIAGGNDEQYF	few	TRBV3-1	TRBJ2-7	TRBD2
TGCGCCAGCAGCCAAGATAACAGCCTGCTTGGGGCCAACGTCCTGACTTTC	CASSQDNSLLGANVLTF	few	TRBV4-1	TRBJ2-6	.
TGTGCCAGTAGTTATTTCCCCCTGGCTAGCGGGGGGGCACCCAATGAGCAGTTCTTC	CASSYFPLASGGAPNEQFF	.	TRBV19	TRBJ2-1	TRBD2
TGTGCCAGCAGGAAATTTCTGGGCACAGATACGCAGTATTTT	CASRKFLGTDTQYF	.	TRBV12-3/TRBV12-4	TRBJ2-3	.
TGTGCCAGCAGTTTTGCGGGTTACCAAGAGACCCAGTACTTC	CASSFAGYQETQYF	few	TRBV27	TRBJ2-5	.
TGCAGTGCAAGCGCCGGGACAGGGAATACTGAAGCTTTCTTT	CSASAGTGNTEAFF	.	TRBV20-1	TRBJ1-1	TRBD1
TGCGCCAGCAGCTCTCTAAGCGGGGGGGCGATTAACGACAAAAACATTCAGTACTTC	CASSSLSGGAINDKNIQYF	few	TRBV5-1	TRBJ2-4	TRBD2
TGTGCCAGCAGTTTAGTCGGACAGGGGGCGGATGAGCAGTTCTTC	CASSLVGQGADEQFF	.	TRBV12-3/TRBV12-4	TRBJ2-1	TRBD1
TGTGCCAGCAGCCCTTACCAACTGAATGAGCAGTTCTTC	CASSPYQLNEQFF	few	TRBV7-2	TRBJ2-1	.
TGTGCCAGCAGCTTAGTCCAAGGACTAGTGGGCGGGGAGCTGTTTTTT	CASSLVQGLVGGELFF	few	TRBV7-9	TRBJ2-2	TRBD2
TGTGCCAGCAGTTACGGCAGGGAAGGGAGGGGCTACACCTTC	CASSYGREGRGYTF	.	TRBV6-5	TRBJ1-2	.
TGCAGTGCTAGAGATGCGGAAGGGGGCGATGAGCAGTTCTTC	CSARDAEGGDEQFF	.	TRBV20-1	TRBJ2-1	TRBD1
TGCGCCAGCAGCCATGGGGGGCAGGGTAATGAAAAACTGTTTTTT	CASSHGGQGNEKLFF	few	TRBV4-1	TRBJ1-4	.
TGTGCCACCAGTGAGGCGGGGCTCACAGATACGCAGTATTTT	CATSEAGLTDTQYF	.	TRBV24-1	TRBJ2-3	.
TGTGCCAGCAGCCTGCACGAGCCATATAGCAATCAGCCCCAGCATTTT	CASSLHEPYSNQPQHF	.	TRBV7-2	TRBJ1-5	.
TGCAGTGCTAGAGCCCTACCTCCAGATACGCAGTATTTT	CSARALPPDTQYF	.	TRBV20-1	TRBJ2-3	.
TGTGCCAGCAGCCGGGGTGGGAGCCCAGATACGCAGTATTTT	CASSRGGSPDTQYF	few	TRBV28	TRBJ2-3	.
TGCGCCAGCAGCTTGTCGACTAGCGGGGCGGGGTATGAGCAGTTCTTC	CASSLSTSGAGYEQFF	.	TRBV5-1	TRBJ2-1	TRBD2
TGTGCCAGCAGGTACGGGCCCGACGGGGACGAAAAACTGTTTTTT	CASRYGPDGDEKLFF	many	TRBV7-9	TRBJ1-4	.
TGTGCAACCACCGCCAGGCCGGGGGATACGCAGTATTTT	CATTARPGDTQYF	few	TRBV25-1	TRBJ2-3	.
TGTGCCAGCAGCCATCGACTAGAGCAAGAGACCCAGTACTTC	CASSHRLEQETQYF	.	TRBV3-1	TRBJ2-5	.
TGCAGTGCCGTAGGGACGGATAATGAAAAACTGTTTTTT	CSAVGTDNEKLFF	.	TRBV20-1	TRBJ1-4	.
TGCAGTGCAAACCCGGCCGAGGCTAACACTGAAGCTTTCTTT	CSANPAEANTEAFF	few	TRBV20-1	TRBJ1-1	.
TGTGCCAGCAGCTTAAACGGGGGGAACTCAGATACGCAGTATTTT	CASSLNGGNSDTQYF	few	TRBV7-2	TRBJ2-3	TRBD2
TGTGCCAGCAGCTTGGCAGGGTCCGGCGGCTACACCTTC	CASSLAGSGGYTF	.	TRBV5-6	TRBJ1-2	.
TGTGCCAGCAGCTTTTGGGCCTTGAACACTGAAGCTTTCTTT	CASSFWALNTEAFF	many	TRBV7-9	TRBJ1-1	.
TGTGCCAGCTCATCATCCATTAGGAGGGGTGACAAAGCTAACTATGGCTACACCTTC	CASSSSIRRGDKANYGYTF	once	TRBV18	TRBJ1-2	.
TGTGCCTGGAGTGAGCAGCCGAACACCGGGGAGCTGTTTTTT	CAWSEQPNTGELFF	.	TRBV30	TRBJ2-2	.
TGTGCCAGCAGTTACTTGGGACTAGCGGCCTCAGAGCAGTTCTTC	CASSYLGLAASEQFF	.	TRBV6-2/TRBV6-3	TRBJ2-1	TRBD2
TGTGCCAGCAGCACTCAGAGCTCCTACGAGCAGTACTTC	CASSTQSSYEQYF	few	TRBV7-2	TRBJ2-7	.
TGTGCCAGCTCCACTGCGGGGAACAATCAGCCCCAGCATTTT	CASSTAGNNQPQHF	.	TRBV18	TRBJ1-5	.
TGTGCCAGCAGCTTTAGCGGGGGCATGGACTCCTACGAGCAGTACTTC	CASSFSGGMDSYEQYF	.	TRBV7-2	TRBJ2-7	TRBD2
TGTGCCAGTAGTTTAAGGGCAGGTGGCTACACCTTC	CASSLRAGGYTF	.	TRBV19	TRBJ1-2	.
TGTGCCAGCAGTGAGAGGGCTGCCCAGATCTATGGCTACACCTTC	CASSERAAQIYGYTF	few	TRBV2	TRBJ1-2	.
TGTGCCAGCAGCTTCTATACAGGGAGGACAGATACGCAGTATTTT	CASSFYTGRTDTQYF	many	TRBV7-2	TRBJ2-3	.
TGTGCCAGCAGGAGGACCCCCGGGGAGCTGTTTTTT	CASRRTPGELFF	few	TRBV6-6	TRBJ2-2	.
TGCGCCAGCAGCGGGGGGGACACGCAGTATTTT	CASSGGDTQYF	few	TRBV5-1	TRBJ2-3	TRBD2
TGCGCCAGCAGCCGGACAGGGGTTGACTATGGCTACACCTTC	CASSRTGVDYGYTF	few	TRBV5-1	TRBJ1-2	TRBD1
TGTGCCTGGACTAACGATTTGGAGCAGTACTTC	CAWTNDLEQYF	.	TRBV30	TRBJ2-7	.
TGTGCCAGCAGCTCACCCCGGGGGGCCGGGGATACGCAGTATTTT	CASSSPRGAGDTQYF	.	TRBV11-2	TRBJ2-3	.
TGTGCCAGCAGCGTCGCCCCGGGACAGGGGGGTCAGGAGCAGTTCTTC	CASSVAPGQGGQEQFF	few	TRBV7-2	TRBJ2-1	TRBD1
TGTGCCAGCAGTTACTCGTGGCAGCCTATAAACACTGAAGCTTTCTTT	CASSYSWQPINTEAFF	few	TRBV6-5	TRBJ1-1	.
TGTGCCAGCAGTTACGCTCCGGGGACTGAAGCTTTCTTT	CASSYAPGTEAFF	many	TRBV6-5	TRBJ1-1	.
TGTGCCAGCAGCTTCTTAGCGGGGGGGCCCGGCCACAATGAGCAGTTCTTC	CASSFLAGGPGHNEQFF	many	TRBV7-6	TRBJ2-1	TRBD2
TGTGCCAGCAGCGACCGGGACAGGGGGCATGGTGGCTACACCTTC	CASSDRDRGHGGYTF	many	TRBV12-3/TRBV12-4	TRBJ1-2	TRBD1
TGCGCCAGCAGCTTGGGGCCCCTACAGCGGAACTATGGCTACACCTTC	CASSLGPLQRNYGYTF	few	TRBV5-1	TRBJ1-2	.
TGTGCCAGCAGCCTACCCGGTACAGGGTTACGTGGCTACACCTTC	CASSLPGTGLRGYTF	many	TRBV7-2	TRBJ1-2	.
TGTGCCAGCAGCGTAGCCATGGGGAGTCCCATCGATACGCAGTATTTT	CASSVAMGSPIDTQYF	.	TRBV9	TRBJ2-3	.
TGTGCCAGCAGTGAAAACCCCAATCAGCCCCAGCATTTT	CASSENPNQPQHF	.	TRBV6-1	TRBJ1-5	.
TGCGCCAGCAGCTTGTTGTTCCAGGGGGAAGGCTACACCTTC	CASSLLFQGEGYTF	.	TRBV5-1	TRBJ1-2	TRBD1
TGCAGTGCTGGTGTTCCGAATTCACCCCTCCACTTT	CSAGVPNSPLHF	.	TRBV20-1	TRBJ1-6	.
TGCAGTGCCCCCTTAACTCTAGCGGGGGGTCAAACTTCTCGGGAGCAGTTCTTC	CSAPLTLAGGQTSREQFF	many	TRBV20-1	TRBJ2-1	TRBD2
TGTGCCAGCAGTGATGGGCGCCCAAAGGCTTTCTTT	CASSDGRPKAFF	few	TRBV2	TRBJ1-1	.
TGCAGTGCTCCGAGCGGGGACAGTAGCACAGATACGCAGTATTTT	CSAPSGDSSTDTQYF	few	TRBV20-1	TRBJ2-3	.
TGCGCCAGCAGCCGGTACGACAGGGGCGAAGGCTACACCTTC	CASSRYDRGEGYTF	few	TRBV4-3	TRBJ1-2	TRBD1
TGTGCCAGCAGCTCGGGACTTCCTTCCGAGACCCAGTACTTC	CASSSGLPSETQYF	few	TRBV7-2	TRBJ2-5	.